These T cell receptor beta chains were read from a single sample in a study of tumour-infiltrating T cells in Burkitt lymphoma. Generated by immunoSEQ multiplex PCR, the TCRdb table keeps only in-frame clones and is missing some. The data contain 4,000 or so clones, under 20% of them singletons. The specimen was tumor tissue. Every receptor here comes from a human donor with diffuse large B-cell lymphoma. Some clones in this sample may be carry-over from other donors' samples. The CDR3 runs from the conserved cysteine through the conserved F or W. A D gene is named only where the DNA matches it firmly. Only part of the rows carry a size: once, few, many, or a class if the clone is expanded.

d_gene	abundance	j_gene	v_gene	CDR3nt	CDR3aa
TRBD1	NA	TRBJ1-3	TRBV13	TGTGCCAGCAGCAAAGGACAGGGTGGAAACACCATATATTTT	CASSKGQGGNTIYF
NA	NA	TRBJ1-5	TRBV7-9	TGTGCCAGCAGCTTAGATCCCGGGGGCCAGCCCCAGCATTTT	CASSLDPGGQPQHF
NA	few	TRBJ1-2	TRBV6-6	TGTGCCAGCAGCCTTATGGCGGGTCGGGGCTACACCTTC	CASSLMAGRGYTF
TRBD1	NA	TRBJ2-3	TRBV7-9	TGTGCCAGCAGCTTAGACAGGGGGACAGATACGCAGTATTTT	CASSLDRGTDTQYF
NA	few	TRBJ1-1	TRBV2	TGTGCCAGCAGTGGGGACAATTGGGGGACTGAAGCTTTCTTT	CASSGDNWGTEAFF
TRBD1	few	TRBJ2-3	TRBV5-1	TGCGCCAGCAGCCCCGGGACAGTTAGCACAGATACGCAGTATTTT	CASSPGTVSTDTQYF
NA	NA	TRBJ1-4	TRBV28	TGTGCCAGCAGTCCCCCAGGGAGAGGGGAAAAACTGTTTTTT	CASSPPGRGEKLFF
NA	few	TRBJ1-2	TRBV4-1	TGCGCCAGCAGCCAAGATCCTCCAGAGACCGTGGGGCTCTATGGCTACACCTTC	CASSQDPPETVGLYGYTF
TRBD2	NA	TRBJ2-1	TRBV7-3	TGTGCCAGCAGCTTAACGTGGGCGGGGGGGTCCTACAATGAGCAGTTCTTC	CASSLTWAGGSYNEQFF
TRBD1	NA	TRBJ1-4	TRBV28	TGTGCCAACAGGGGAAGGCCTGCAACTAATGAAAAACTGTTTTTT	CANRGRPATNEKLFF
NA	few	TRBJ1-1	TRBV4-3	TGCGCCAGCAGCCAAGATGCTCCAGGGGTGGGAGCTTTCTTT	CASSQDAPGVGAFF
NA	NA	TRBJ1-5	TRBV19	TGTGCCAGTAGTATAGAACAGGGAGGTCAGCCCCAGCATTTT	CASSIEQGGQPQHF
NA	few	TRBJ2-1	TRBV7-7	TGTGCTAGCAGCTTACAAGGGACGGGGGTGCCCTACAATGAGCAGTTCTTC	CASSLQGTGVPYNEQFF